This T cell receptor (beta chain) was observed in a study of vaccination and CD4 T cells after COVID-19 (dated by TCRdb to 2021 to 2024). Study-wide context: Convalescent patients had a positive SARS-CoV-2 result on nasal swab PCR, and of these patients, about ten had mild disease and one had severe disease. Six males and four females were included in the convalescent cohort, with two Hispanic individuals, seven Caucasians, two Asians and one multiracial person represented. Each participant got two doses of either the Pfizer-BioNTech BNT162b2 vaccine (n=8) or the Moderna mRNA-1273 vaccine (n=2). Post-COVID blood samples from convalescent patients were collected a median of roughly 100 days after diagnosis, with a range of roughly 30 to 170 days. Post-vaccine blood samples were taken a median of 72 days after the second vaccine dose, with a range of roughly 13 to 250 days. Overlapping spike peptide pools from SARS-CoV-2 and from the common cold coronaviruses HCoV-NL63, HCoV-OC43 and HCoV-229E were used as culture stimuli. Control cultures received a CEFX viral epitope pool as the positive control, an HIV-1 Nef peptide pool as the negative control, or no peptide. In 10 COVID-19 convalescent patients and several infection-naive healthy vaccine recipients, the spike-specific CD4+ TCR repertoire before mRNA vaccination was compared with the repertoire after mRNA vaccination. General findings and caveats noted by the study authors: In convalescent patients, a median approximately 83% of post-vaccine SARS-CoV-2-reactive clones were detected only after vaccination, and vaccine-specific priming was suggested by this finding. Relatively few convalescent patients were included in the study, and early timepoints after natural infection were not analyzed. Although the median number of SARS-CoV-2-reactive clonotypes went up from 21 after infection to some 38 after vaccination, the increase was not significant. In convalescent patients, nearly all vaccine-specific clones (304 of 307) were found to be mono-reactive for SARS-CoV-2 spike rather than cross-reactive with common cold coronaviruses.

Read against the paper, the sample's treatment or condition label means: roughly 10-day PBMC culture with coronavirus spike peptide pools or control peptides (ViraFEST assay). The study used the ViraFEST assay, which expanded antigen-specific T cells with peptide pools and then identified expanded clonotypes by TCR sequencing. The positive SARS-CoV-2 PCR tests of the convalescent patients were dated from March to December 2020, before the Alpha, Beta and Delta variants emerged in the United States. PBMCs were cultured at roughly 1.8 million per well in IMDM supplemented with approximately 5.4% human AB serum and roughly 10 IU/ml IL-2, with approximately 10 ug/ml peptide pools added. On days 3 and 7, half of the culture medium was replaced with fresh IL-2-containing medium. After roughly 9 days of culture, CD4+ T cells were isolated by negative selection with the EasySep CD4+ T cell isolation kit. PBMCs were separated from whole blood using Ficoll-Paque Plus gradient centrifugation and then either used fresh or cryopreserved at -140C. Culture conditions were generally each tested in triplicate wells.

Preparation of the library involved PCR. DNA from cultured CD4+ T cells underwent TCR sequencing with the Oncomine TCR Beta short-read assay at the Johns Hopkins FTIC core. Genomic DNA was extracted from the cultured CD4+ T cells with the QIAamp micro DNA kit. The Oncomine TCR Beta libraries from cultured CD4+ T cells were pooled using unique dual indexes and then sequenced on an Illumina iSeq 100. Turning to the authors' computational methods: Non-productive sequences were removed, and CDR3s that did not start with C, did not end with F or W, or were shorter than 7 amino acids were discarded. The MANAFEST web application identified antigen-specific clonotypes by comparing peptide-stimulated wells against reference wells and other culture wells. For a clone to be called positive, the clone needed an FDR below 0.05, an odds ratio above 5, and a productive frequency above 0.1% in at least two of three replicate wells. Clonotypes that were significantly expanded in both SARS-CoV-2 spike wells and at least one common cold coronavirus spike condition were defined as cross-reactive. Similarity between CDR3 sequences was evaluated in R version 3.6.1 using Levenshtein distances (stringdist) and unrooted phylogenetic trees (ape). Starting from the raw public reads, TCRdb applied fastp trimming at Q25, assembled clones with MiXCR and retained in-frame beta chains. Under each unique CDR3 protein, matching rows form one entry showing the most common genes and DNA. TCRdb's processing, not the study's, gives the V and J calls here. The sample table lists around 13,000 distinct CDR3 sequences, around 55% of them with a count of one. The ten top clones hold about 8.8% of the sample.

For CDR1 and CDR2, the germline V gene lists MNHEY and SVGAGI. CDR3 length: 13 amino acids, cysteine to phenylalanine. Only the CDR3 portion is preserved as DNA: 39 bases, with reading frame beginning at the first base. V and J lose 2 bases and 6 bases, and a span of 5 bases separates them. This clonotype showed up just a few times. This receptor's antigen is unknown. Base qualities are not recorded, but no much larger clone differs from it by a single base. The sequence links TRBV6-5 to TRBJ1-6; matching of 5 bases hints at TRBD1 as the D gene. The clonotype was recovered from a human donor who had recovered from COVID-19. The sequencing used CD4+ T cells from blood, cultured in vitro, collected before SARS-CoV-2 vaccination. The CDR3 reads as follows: CASSYGANSPLHF. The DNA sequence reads TGTGCCAGCAGTTACGGGGCTAATTCACCCCTCCACTTT.